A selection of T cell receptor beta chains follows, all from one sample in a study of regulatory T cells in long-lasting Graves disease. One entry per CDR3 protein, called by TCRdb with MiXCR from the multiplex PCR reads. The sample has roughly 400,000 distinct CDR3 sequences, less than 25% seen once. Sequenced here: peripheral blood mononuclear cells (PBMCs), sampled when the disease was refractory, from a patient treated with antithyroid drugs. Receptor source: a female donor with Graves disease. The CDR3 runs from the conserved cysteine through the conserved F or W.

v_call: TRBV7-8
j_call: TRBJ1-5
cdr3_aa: CASSLVSGTGAGNQPQHF

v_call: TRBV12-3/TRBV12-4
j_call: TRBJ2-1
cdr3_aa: CASVGGNEQFF

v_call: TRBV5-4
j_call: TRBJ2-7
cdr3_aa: CASSLAAEGFYEQYF

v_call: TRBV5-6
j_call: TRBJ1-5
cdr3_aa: CASSSLRDRGTNQPQHF

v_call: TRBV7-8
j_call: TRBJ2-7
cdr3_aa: CASSFRDSYEQYF

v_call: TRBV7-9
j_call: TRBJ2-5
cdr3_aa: CASSPRGRAQETQYF

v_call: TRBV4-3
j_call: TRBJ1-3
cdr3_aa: CASSQDIAGNTIYF

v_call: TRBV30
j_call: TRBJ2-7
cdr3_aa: CAWVTGTGHYEQYF

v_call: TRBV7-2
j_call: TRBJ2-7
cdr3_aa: CAPPSGLAREQYF

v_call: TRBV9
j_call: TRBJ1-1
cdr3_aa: CASSGRANTEAFF

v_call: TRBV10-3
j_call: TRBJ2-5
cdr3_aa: CATADAGTSAKETQYF

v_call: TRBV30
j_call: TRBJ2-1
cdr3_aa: CAWGDLLGGLAGRNEQFF

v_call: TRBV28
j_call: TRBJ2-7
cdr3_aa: CASSPPTGSSYEQYF

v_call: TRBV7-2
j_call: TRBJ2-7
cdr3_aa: CASSLRGLGGDYYEQYF